The 3 T cell receptor beta chains presented below share a single source sample, sequenced in a study of blood T cell repertoires in COVID-19. Only in-frame clones appear in the TCRdb table, and some are missing; sequencing was by immunoSEQ multiplex PCR. The sample lists around 190,000 clones, more than 80% seen once, with 6.5% to 10% in the top ten. Sequences were obtained from peripheral blood. The source is a woman aged 55-69 years with acute or convalescent COVID-19.

This chain links TRBV28 with TRBJ1-5; D uncertain. Germline loops: CDR1 MDHEN, CDR2 SYDVKM. Trimming cost V 6 bases and J 5 bases, with 14 bases left between them. The CDR3 runs 14 residues. CDR3 in DNA: TGTGCCAGCAGCGGAGACCCCCGATATCAGCCCCAGCATTTT. The encoded protein is CASSGDPRYQPQHF.

This chain joins TRBV28 and TRBJ1-3; TRBD1 might be the D (5 bases). The CDR3 runs to 13 residues. Germline loops: CDR1 MDHEN, CDR2 SYDVKM. V lost 10 bases and J 0 bases, leaving 10 bases between the germline ends. CDR3 residues: CAILDSSGNTIYF. DNA for the CDR3: TGTGCCATCTTAGACAGCTCTGGAAACACCATATATTTT.

The genes are TRBV11-3 and TRBJ2-3; no definite D call. Between the trimmed V and J ends, which lost 4 bases and 1 base, there was a span of 12 bases. The CDR3 has 15 residues. Germline CDR1 is SGHNT and CDR2 is YENEEA. CDR3 residues: CASSSGTSGTDTQYF. CDR3 bases: TGTGCCAGCAGCTCAGGAACAAGTGGCACAGATACGCAGTATTTT.